This T cell receptor beta chain comes out of a study of control samples from healthy donors and cancer patients. Generated by immunoSEQ multiplex PCR, the TCRdb table keeps only in-frame clones and is missing some. Of roughly 120,000 clones in the sample, 85% to 90% were seen once. This clone was picked up one time. Trimming left V 1 base short and J 6 bases short, with 14 bases between. Germline V gene data show CDR1 as SGHDT and CDR2 as YYEEEE. This CDR3 has 15 residues. The chain uses TRBV5-6 and TRBJ2-1; D might be TRBD1 (6 bases). Source material: PBMCs. The clonotype comes from a woman between 50 and 59 years old with colorectal cancer. CDR3 sequence: CASSLLETGANEQFF. The DNA for the CDR3 is TGTGCCAGCAGCTTGCTGGAGACAGGCGCCAATGAGCAGTTCTTC.